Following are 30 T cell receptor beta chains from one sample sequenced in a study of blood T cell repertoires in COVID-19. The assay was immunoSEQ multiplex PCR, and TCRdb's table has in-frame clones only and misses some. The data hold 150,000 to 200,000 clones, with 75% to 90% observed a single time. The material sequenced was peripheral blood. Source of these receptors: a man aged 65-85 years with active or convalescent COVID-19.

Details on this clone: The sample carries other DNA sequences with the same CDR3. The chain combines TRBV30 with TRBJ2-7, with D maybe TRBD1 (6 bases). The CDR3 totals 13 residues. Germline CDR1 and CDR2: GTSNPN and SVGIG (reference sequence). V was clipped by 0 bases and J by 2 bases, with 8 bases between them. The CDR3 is CAWSVQGPYEQYF. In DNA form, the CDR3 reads TGTGCCTGGAGTGTACAGGGCCCCTACGAGCAGTACTTC.

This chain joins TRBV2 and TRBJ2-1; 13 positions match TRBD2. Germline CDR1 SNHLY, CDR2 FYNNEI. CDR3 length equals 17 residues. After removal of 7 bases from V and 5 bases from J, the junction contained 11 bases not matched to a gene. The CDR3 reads CASKRLAGGVGNNEQFF. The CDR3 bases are TGTGCCAGCAAGAGACTAGCGGGAGGAGTGGGGAACAATGAGCAGTTCTTC. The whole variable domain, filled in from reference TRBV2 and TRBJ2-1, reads EPEVTQTPSHQVTQMGQEVILRCVPISNHLYFYWYRQILGQKVEFLVSFYNNEISEKSEIFDDQFSVERPDGSNFTLKIRSTKLEDSAMYFCASKRLAGGVGNNEQFFGPGTRLTVL.

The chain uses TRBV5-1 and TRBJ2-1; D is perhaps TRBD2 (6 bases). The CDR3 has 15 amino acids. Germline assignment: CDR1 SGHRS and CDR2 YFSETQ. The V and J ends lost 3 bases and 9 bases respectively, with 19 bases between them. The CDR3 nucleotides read TGCGCCAGCAGCTCGCTCGACCGGGAGCCCCGTGAGCAGTTCTTC. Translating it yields CASSSLDREPREQFF. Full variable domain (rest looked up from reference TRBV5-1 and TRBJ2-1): KAGVTQTPRYLIKTRGQQVTLSCSPISGHRSVSWYQQTPGQGLQFLFEYFSETQRNKGNFPGRFSGRQFSNSRSEMNVSTLELGDSALYLCASSSLDREPREQFFGPGTRLTVL.

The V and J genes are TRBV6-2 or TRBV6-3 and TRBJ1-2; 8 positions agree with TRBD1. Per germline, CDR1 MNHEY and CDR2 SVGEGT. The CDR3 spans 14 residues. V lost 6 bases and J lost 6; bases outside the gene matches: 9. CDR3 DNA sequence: TGTGCCAGCAGCCCCAATGACAGGGGAAATGGCTACACCTTC. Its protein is CASSPNDRGNGYTF.

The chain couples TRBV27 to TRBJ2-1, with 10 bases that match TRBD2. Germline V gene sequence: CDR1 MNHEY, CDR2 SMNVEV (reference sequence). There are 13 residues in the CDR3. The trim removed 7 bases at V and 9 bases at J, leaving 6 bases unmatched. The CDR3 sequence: CASTERGGSEQFF. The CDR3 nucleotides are TGTGCCAGCACAGAGCGGGGGGGATCTGAGCAGTTCTTC.

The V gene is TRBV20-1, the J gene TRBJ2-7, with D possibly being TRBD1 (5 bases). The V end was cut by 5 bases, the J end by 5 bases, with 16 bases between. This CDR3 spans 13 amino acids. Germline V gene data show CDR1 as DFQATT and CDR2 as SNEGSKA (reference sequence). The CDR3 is CSAGVTGAHEQYF. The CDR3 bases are TGCAGTGCTGGTGTAACTGGGGCCCACGAGCAGTACTTC.

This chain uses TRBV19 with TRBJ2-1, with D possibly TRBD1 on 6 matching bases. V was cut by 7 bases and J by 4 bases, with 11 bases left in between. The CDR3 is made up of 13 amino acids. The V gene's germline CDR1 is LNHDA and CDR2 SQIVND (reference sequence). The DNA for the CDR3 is TGTGCCAGTAAACAGGGTGGGTACAATGAGCAGTTCTTC. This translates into CASKQGGYNEQFF.

The CDR3 region is CASSLDSQGNGYTF. The CDR3, as DNA: TGTGCCAGCAGCTTAGATTCACAGGGTAATGGCTACACCTTC. This sequence joins TRBV11-2 and TRBJ1-2; a possible D gene is TRBD1 (6 bases). Germline V gene lookup returns CDR1 SGHAT and CDR2 FQNNGV. The CDR3 loop spans 14 amino acids. V lost 0 bases and J lost 6, with 11 bases in between.

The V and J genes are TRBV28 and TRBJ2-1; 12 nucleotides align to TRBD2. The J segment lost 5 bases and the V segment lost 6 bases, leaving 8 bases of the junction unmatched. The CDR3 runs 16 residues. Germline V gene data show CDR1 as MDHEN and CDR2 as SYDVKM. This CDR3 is CASSPTSGSLNNEQFF. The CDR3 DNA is TGTGCCAGCAGCCCGACTAGCGGGAGTCTCAACAATGAGCAGTTCTTC.

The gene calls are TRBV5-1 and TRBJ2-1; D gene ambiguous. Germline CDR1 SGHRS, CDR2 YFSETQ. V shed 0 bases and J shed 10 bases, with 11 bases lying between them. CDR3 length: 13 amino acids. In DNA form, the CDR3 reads TGCGCCAGCAGCTTGGTTCAGGAAGACGAGCAGTTCTTC. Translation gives CASSLVQEDEQFF.

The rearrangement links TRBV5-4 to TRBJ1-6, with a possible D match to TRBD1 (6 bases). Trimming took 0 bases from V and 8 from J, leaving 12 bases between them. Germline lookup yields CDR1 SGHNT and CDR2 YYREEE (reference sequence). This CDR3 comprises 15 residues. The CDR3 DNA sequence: TGTGCCAGCAGCTTGGCCGACAGGATGCATTCACCCCTCCACTTT. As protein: CASSLADRMHSPLHF.

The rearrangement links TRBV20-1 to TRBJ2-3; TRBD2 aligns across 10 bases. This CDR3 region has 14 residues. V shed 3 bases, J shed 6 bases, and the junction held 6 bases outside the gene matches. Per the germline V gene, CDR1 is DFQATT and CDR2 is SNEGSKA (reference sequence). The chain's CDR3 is CSASPLAGADTQYF. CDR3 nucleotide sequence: TGCAGTGCTAGTCCGCTAGCGGGGGCGGATACGCAGTATTTT.

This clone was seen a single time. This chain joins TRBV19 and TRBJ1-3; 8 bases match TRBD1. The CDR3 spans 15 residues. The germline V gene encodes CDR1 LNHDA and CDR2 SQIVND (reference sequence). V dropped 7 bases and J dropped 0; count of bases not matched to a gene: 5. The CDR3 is CASNYRGNSGNTIYF. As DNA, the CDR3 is TGTGCCAGTAACTACAGGGGGAACTCTGGAAACACCATATATTTT.

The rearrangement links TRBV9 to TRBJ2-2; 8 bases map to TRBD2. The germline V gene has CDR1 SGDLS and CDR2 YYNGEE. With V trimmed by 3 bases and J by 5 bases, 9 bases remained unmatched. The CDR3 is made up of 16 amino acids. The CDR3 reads CASSGRSGGGTGELFF. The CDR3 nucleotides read TGTGCCAGCAGCGGCCGGTCGGGCGGGGGGACCGGGGAGCTGTTTTTT. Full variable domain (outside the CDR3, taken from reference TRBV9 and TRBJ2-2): DSGVTQTPKHLITATGQRVTLRCSPRSGDLSVYWYQQSLDQGLQFLIQYYNGEERAKGNILERFSAQQFPDLHSELNLSSLELGDSALYFCASSGRSGGGTGELFFGEGSRLTVL.

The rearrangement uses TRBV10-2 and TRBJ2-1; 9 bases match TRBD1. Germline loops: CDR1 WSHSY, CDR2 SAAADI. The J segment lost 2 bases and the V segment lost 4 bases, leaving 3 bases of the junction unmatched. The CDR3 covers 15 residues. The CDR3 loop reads CASSVQGAPYNEQFF. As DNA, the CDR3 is TGCGCCAGCAGTGTACAGGGGGCGCCCTACAATGAGCAGTTCTTC.

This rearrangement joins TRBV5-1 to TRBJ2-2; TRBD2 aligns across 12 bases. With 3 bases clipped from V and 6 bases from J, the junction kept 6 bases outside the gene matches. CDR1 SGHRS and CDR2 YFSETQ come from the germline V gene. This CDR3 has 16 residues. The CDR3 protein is CASSSQWTSGAGELFF. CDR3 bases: TGCGCCAGCAGCTCCCAATGGACTAGCGGGGCCGGGGAGCTGTTTTTT.

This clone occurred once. The CDR3 spells CASSQGWGRGHQPQHF. Here the CDR3 DNA reads TGCGCCAGCAGCCAAGGTTGGGGCAGGGGGCATCAGCCCCAGCATTTT. The V gene is TRBV4-1, the J gene TRBJ1-5; the match to TRBD1 covers 8 bases. The germline V gene encodes CDR1 MGHRA and CDR2 YSYEKL. V gave up 1 base and J gave up 5 bases; unmatched junction bases: 7. This CDR3 is 16 amino acids long.

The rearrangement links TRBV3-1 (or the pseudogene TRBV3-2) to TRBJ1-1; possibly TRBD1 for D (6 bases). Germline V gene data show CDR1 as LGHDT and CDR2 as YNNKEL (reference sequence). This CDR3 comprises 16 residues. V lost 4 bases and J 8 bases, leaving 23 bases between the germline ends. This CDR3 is CASSPWLGGRGGEAFF. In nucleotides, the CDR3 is TGTGCCAGCAGCCCTTGGCTAGGAGGGAGGGGGGGCGAAGCTTTCTTT.

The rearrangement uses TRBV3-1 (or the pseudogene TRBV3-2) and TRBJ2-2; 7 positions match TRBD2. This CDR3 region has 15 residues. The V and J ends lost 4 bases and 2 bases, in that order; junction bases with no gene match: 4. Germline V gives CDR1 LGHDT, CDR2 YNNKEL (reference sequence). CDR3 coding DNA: TGTGCCAGCAGCCGAGCTAGCGGAAACACCGGGGAGCTGTTTTTT. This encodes CASSRASGNTGELFF.

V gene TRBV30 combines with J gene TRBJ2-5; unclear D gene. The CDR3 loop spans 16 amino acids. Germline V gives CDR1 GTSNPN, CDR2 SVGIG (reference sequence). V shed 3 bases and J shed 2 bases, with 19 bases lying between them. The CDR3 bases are TGTGCCTGGAGGGCTCGTACCCCAGGTTTACAAGAGACCCAGTACTTC. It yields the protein CAWRARTPGLQETQYF.

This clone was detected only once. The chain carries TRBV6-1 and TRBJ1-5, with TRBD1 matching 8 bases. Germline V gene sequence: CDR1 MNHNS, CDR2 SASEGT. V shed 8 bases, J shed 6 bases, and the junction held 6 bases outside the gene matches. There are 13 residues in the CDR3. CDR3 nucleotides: TGTGCCAGCGGACAGGGTAACCTTCAGCCCCAGCATTTT. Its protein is CASGQGNLQPQHF.

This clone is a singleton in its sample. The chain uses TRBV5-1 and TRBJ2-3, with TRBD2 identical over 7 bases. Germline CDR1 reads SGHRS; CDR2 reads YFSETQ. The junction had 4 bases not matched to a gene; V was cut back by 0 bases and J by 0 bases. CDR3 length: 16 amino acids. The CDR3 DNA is TGCGCCAGCAGCTTGGCGCTAGCGGATAGCACAGATACGCAGTATTTT. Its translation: CASSLALADSTDTQYF.

CDR3 nucleotide sequence: TGTGCCTGGAGTCTTAGGGCCGGCGGGACTCAAATTTCACCCCTCCACTTT. The encoded protein is CAWSLRAGGTQISPLHF. The chain has TRBV30 and TRBJ1-6; D perhaps matches TRBD1 (5 bases). CDR1 is GTSNPN and CDR2 is SVGIG in the germline V gene (reference sequence). V lost 2 bases, J lost 9 bases, and 23 bases lay in between. The CDR3 totals 17 residues.

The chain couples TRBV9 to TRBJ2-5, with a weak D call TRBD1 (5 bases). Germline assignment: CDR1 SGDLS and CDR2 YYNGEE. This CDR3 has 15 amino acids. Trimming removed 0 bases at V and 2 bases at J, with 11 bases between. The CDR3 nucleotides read TGTGCCAGCAGCGTAGTTGGTGGGGCTCAAGAGACCCAGTACTTC. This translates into CASSVVGGAQETQYF.

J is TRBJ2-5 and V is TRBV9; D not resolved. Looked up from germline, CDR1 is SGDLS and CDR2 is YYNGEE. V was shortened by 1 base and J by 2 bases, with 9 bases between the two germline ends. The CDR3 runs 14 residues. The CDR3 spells CASSVTITQETQYF. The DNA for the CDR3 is TGTGCCAGCAGCGTAACAATTACACAAGAGACCCAGTACTTC.

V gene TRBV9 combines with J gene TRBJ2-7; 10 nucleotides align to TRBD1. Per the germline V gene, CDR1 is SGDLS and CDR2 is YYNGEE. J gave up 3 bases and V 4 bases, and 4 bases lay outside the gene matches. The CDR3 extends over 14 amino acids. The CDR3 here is CASSQGDRGYEQYF. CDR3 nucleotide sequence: TGTGCCAGCAGCCAAGGGGACAGGGGCTACGAGCAGTACTTC.

This CDR3 is CASSLDRVVARYTF. The CDR3, as DNA: TGTGCCAGCAGCCTGGACAGGGTAGTAGCGCGGTACACCTTC. V is TRBV28 and J is TRBJ1-2; 8 bases line up with TRBD1. CDR1 is MDHEN and CDR2 is SYDVKM in the germline V gene. V shed 6 bases, J shed 11 bases, and the junction held 14 bases outside the gene matches. This CDR3 spans 14 amino acids.

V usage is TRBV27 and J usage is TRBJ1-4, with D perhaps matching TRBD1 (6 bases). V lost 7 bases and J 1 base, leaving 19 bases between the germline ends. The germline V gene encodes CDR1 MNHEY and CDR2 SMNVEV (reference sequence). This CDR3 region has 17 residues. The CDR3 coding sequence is TGTGCCAGCATGTCCCGTAGGGGGACCCTAACTAATGAAAAACTGTTTTTT. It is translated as CASMSRRGTLTNEKLFF.

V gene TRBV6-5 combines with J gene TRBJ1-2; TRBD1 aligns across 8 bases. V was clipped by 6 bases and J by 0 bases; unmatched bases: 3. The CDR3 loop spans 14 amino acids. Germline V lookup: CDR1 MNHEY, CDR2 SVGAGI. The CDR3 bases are TGTGCCAGCAGCTGGACAGGGACTAACTATGGCTACACCTTC. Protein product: CASSWTGTNYGYTF.

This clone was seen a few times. DNA of the CDR3: TGTGCCAGCAGCTTTGTGACAAACGGCTACGAGCAGTACTTC. Residues: CASSFVTNGYEQYF. The rearrangement uses TRBV11-2 and TRBJ2-7, with unresolved D. The CDR3 contains 14 residues. Germline assignment: CDR1 SGHAT and CDR2 FQNNGV. The V gene lost 3 bases and the J gene lost 3 bases, with 12 bases spanning the gap.